Following are 13 T cell receptor beta chains from one sample sequenced in a study of blood T cell repertoires in COVID-19. Profiling relied on immunoSEQ multiplex PCR, and the TCRdb table lists in-frame clones only, not all of them. Found here are 96,000 or so clones, 90% to 95% of them singletons; the top ten hold over 1.5%. The specimen was peripheral blood. The receptors were sampled from a man aged 55-75 years with acute or convalescent COVID-19.

J is TRBJ1-1 and V is TRBV5-6; 9 bases map to TRBD1. The germline gives CDR1 SGHDT, CDR2 YYEEEE. CDR3 size: 14 residues. V lost 4 bases, J lost 3 bases, and 4 bases stayed unmatched. The CDR3 sequence is CASSQGQGYTEAFF. CDR3 nucleotide sequence: TGTGCCAGCAGCCAGGGACAGGGCTACACTGAAGCTTTCTTT.

This clone was detected a few times. The chain combines TRBV5-8 with TRBJ2-7; 11 nucleotides line up with TRBD1. CDR3 length: 16 residues. Germline CDR1 reads SGHTS; CDR2 reads YDEGEE. V dropped 4 bases and J dropped 4; count of bases not matched to a gene: 10. The CDR3 region has the DNA TGTGCCAGCAGCCTCCGGGGGGGACAGGGGGGATACGAGCAGTACTTC. Residues: CASSLRGGQGGYEQYF.

V is TRBV28 and J is TRBJ1-2, with 10 bases lining up with TRBD1. From germline, CDR1 is MDHEN and CDR2 SYDVKM. Germline trimming cut 5 bases from V and 2 bases from J; bases unmatched to any gene: 8. The CDR3 contains 16 residues. The CDR3 sequence: CASSPTPDRGNYGYTF. The CDR3, as DNA: TGTGCCAGCAGTCCGACTCCGGACAGGGGGAACTATGGCTACACCTTC.

The genes are TRBV29-1 and TRBJ2-7; 7 bases match TRBD1. The CDR3 totals 13 residues. J lost 1 base, V lost 3 bases, and 3 bases had no gene match. Germline V gene data show CDR1 as SQVTM and CDR2 as ANQGSEA. In DNA form, the CDR3 reads TGCAGCGTTGAGACGGGACAGTCCTACGAGCAGTACTTC. Its translation is CSVETGQSYEQYF.

The chain is built from TRBV6-1 and TRBJ1-3, with a possible D match to TRBD1 (6 bases). This CDR3 region has 14 residues. Trimming took 2 bases from V and 4 from J, leaving 9 bases between them. Looked up from germline, CDR1 is MNHNS and CDR2 is SASEGT. This CDR3 reads CASSESGGGNTIYF. The CDR3 DNA reads as TGTGCCAGCAGTGAATCTGGGGGCGGAAACACCATATATTTT.

The CDR3 reads CASSQAQGAYEKLFF. The CDR3 region has the DNA TGCGCCAGCAGCCAAGCACAGGGGGCTTATGAAAAACTGTTTTTT. The chain links TRBV4-1 to TRBJ1-4; 9 nucleotides agree with TRBD1. Germline CDR1 is MGHRA and CDR2 is YSYEKL. CDR3 length equals 15 residues. V dropped 1 base and J dropped 6; count of bases not matched to a gene: 3.

This chain uses TRBV6-2 or TRBV6-3 with TRBJ2-7; the D gene is possibly TRBD2 (7 bases). Trimming shortened V by 4 bases and J by 2 bases, and 12 bases separated the two germline ends. Germline V CDR1 and CDR2: MNHEY, SVGEGT. This CDR3 has 14 residues. CDR3 nucleotides: TGTGCCAGCAGTTCCGGAGGGGGGGCCTACGAGCAGTACTTC. Protein sequence: CASSSGGGAYEQYF.

The rearrangement joins TRBV5-4 to TRBJ2-5; 8 positions match TRBD1. Germline V CDR1 and CDR2: SGHNT, YYREEE (reference sequence). J gave up 1 base and V 4 bases, and 3 bases lay outside the gene matches. This CDR3 is built from 14 residues. The CDR3 DNA follows: TGTGCCAGCAGCCGGACAGGGTTCCAAGAGACCCAGTACTTC. It encodes CASSRTGFQETQYF.

The chain couples TRBV4-2 to TRBJ2-3; 7 bases agree with TRBD2. The CDR3 is made up of 16 amino acids. Germline V lookup: CDR1 LGHNA, CDR2 YNFKEQ. The junction had 6 bases not matched to a gene; V was cut back by 1 base and J by 2 bases. The DNA for the CDR3 is TGTGCCAGCAGCCAAGGTGAAGCGGGGCTCACAGATACGCAGTATTTT. Amino acid sequence: CASSQGEAGLTDTQYF.

The J gene is TRBJ1-1, the V gene TRBV24-1; D not resolved. The CDR3 length is 13 residues. Trimming stripped 2 bases from V and 4 bases from J, with 7 bases between. CDR1 and CDR2 from the germline V gene are KGHDR and SFDVKD. As DNA, the CDR3 is TGTGCCACCAGTGATTCTCTCGGCACTGAAGCTTTCTTT. As protein: CATSDSLGTEAFF.

The chain joins TRBV7-2 to TRBJ2-7; the D gene is possibly TRBD2 (6 bases). The CDR3 has 13 residues. Germline CDR1 and CDR2: SGHTA and FQGNSA. V lost 5 bases and J lost 10, with 18 bases in between. The CDR3 sequence is CASSLHRGAGQYF. The CDR3 nucleotides are TGTGCCAGCAGCCTACATCGAGGGGCGGGACAGTACTTC.

This chain connects TRBV13 to TRBJ1-2, with a tentative D call TRBD1 (5 bases). The length of the CDR3 is 16 residues. Germline CDR1 PRHDT, CDR2 FYEKMQ (reference sequence). V gave up 7 bases and J gave up 3 bases, with 21 bases separating them. The CDR3 reads CASTYNGGYGDYGYTF. In DNA, the CDR3 is TGTGCCAGCACCTATAACGGGGGGTATGGTGACTATGGCTACACCTTC. Together with reference TRBV13 and TRBJ1-2, the CDR3 gives the full variable domain: AAGVIQSPRHLIKEKRETATLKCYPIPRHDTVYWYQQGPGQDPQFLISFYEKMQSDKGSIPDRFSAQQFSDYHSELNMSSLELGDSALYFCASTYNGGYGDYGYTFGSGTRLTVV.

The V gene is TRBV4-3, the J gene TRBJ1-1; 7 bases agree with TRBD1. There are 15 residues in the CDR3. Germline V gene sequence: CDR1 LGHNA, CDR2 YSLEER. The J segment lost 8 bases and the V segment lost 1 base, leaving 10 bases of the junction unmatched. CDR3 loop: CASSQVYRGDREAFF. CDR3 nucleotide sequence: TGCGCCAGCAGCCAAGTCTATCGTGGGGACAGAGAAGCTTTCTTT.